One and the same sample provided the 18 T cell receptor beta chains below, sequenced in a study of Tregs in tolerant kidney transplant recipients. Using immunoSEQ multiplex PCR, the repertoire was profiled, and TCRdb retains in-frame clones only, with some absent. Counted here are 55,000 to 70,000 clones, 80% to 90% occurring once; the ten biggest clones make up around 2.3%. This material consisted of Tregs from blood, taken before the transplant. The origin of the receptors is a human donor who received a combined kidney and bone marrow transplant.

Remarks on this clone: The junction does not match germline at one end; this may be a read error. The CDR3 here is CTSSVRTGGLYEQYF. CDR3 nucleotide sequence: TGCACCAGTTCCGTCAGGACAGGGGGCTTGTACGAGCAGTACTTC. The V and J genes are TRBV5-1 and TRBJ2-7; TRBD1 matches 11 bases. This CDR3 is built from 15 residues. The germline gives CDR1 SGHRS, CDR2 YFSETQ.

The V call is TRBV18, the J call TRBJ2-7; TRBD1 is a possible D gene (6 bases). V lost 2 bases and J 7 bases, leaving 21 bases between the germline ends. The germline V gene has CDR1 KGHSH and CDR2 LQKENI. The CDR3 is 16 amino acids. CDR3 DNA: TGTGCCAGCTCACCAATTTACAGGGCTATTCGCGGAGAGCAGTACTTC. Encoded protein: CASSPIYRAIRGEQYF.

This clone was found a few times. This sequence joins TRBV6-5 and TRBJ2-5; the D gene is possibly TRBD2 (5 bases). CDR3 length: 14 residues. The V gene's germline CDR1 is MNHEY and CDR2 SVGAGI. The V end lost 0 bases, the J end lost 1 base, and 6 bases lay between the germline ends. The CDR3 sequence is CASSYSRAQETQYF. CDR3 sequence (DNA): TGTGCCAGCAGTTACTCGAGGGCCCAAGAGACCCAGTACTTC.

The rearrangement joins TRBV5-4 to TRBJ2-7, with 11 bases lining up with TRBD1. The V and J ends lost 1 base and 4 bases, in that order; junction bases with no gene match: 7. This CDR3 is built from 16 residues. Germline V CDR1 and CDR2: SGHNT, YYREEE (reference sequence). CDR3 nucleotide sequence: TGTGCCAGCAGCTTGCCCGGACAGGGGGCGATTTACGAGCAGTACTTC. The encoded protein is CASSLPGQGAIYEQYF.

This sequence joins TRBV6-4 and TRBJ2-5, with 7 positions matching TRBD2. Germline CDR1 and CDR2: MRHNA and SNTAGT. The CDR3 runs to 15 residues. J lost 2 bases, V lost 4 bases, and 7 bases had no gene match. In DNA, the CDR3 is TGTGCCAGCAGTGCCACGGGGACTAAACAAGAGACCCAGTACTTC. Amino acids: CASSATGTKQETQYF.

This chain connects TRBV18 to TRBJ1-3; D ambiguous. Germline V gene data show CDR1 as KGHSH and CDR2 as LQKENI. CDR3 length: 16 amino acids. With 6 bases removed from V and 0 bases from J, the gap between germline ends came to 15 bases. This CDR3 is CASSPRTDISGNTIYF. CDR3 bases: TGTGCCAGCTCGCCAAGGACGGATATCTCTGGAAACACCATATATTTT.

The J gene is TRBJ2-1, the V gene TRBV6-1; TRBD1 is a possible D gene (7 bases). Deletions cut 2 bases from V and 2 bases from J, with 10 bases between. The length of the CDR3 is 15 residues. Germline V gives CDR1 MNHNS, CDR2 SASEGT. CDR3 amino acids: CASSERGTAYNEQFF. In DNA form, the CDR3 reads TGTGCCAGCAGTGAACGGGGGACAGCCTACAATGAGCAGTTCTTC.

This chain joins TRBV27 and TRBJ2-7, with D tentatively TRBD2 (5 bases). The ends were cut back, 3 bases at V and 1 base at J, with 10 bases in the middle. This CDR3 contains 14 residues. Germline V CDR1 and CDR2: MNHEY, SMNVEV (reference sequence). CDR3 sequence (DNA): TGTGCCAGCAGTTTGGGGAGAGGTTCCTACGAGCAGTACTTC. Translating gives CASSLGRGSYEQYF.

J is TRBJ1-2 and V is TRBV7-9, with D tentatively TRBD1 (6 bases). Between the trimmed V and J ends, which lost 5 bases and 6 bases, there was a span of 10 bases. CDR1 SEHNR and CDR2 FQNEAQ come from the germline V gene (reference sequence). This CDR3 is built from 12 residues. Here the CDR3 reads CASSPDSNGYTF. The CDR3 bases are TGTGCCAGCAGCCCGGACAGTAATGGCTACACCTTC.

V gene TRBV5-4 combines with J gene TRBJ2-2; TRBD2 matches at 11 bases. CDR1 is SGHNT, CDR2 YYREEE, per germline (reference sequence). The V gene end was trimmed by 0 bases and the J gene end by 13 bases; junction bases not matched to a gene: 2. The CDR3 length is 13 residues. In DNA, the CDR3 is TGTGCCAGCAGCTTGGACCTAGCGGGAGGGCTGTTTTTT. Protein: CASSLDLAGGLFF.

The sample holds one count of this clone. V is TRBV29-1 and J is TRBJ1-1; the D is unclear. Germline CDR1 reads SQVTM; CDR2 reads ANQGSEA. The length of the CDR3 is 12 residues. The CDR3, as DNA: TGCAGGGCCACTGGCGGCCCCACTGAAGCTTTCTTT. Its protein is CRATGGPTEAFF.

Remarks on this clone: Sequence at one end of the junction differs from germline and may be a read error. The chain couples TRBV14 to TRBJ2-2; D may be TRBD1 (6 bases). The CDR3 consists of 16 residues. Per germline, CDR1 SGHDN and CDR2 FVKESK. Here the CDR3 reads CASSFNRVTNTGELSF. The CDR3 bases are TGTGCCAGCAGCTTTAACAGGGTGACGAACACCGGGGAGCTGTCTTTT.

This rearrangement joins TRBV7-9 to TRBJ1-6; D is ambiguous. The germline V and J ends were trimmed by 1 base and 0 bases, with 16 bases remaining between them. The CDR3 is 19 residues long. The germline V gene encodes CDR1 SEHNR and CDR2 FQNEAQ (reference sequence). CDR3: CASSLGLFHGSSYNSPLHF. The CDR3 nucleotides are TGTGCCAGCAGCTTAGGATTGTTCCACGGGAGCTCCTATAATTCACCCCTCCACTTT.

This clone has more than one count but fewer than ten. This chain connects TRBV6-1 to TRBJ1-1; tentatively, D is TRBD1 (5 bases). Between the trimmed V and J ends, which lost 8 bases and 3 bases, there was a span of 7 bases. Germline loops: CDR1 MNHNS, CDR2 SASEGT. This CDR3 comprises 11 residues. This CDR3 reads CASGTYTEAFF. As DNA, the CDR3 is TGTGCCAGCGGGACTTACACTGAAGCTTTCTTT.

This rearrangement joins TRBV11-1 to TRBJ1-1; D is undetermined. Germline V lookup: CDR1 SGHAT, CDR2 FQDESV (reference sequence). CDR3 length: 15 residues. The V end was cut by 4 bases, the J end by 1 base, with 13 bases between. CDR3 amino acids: CASSSSSGRNTEAFF. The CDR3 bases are TGTGCCAGCAGCTCGTCGTCCGGAAGGAACACTGAAGCTTTCTTT. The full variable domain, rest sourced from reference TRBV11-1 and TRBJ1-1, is EAEVAQSPRYKITEKSQAVAFWCDPISGHATLYWYRQILGQGPELLVQFQDESVVDDSQLPKDRFSAERLKGVDSTLKIQPAELGDSAMYLCASSSSSGRNTEAFFGQGTRLTVV.

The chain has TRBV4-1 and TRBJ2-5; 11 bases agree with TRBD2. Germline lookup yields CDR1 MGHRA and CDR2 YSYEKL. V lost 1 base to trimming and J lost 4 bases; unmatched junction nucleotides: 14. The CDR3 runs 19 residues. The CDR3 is CASSQVPIAGGLFGETQYF. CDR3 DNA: TGCGCCAGCAGCCAAGTACCCATAGCGGGGGGGCTTTTTGGAGAGACCCAGTACTTC.

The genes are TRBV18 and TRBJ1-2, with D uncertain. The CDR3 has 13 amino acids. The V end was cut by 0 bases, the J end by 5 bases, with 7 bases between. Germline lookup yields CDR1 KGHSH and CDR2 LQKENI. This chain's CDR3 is CASSPPDGYGYTF. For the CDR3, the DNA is TGTGCCAGCTCACCACCTGATGGGTATGGCTACACCTTC.

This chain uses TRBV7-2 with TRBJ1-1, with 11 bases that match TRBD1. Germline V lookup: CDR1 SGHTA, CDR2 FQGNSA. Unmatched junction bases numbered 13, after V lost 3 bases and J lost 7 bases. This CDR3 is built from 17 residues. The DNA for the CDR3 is TGTGCCAGCAGCTTTCGCGGGACAGGGGGGGGCGCGGGTGAAGCTTTCTTT. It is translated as CASSFRGTGGGAGEAFF.